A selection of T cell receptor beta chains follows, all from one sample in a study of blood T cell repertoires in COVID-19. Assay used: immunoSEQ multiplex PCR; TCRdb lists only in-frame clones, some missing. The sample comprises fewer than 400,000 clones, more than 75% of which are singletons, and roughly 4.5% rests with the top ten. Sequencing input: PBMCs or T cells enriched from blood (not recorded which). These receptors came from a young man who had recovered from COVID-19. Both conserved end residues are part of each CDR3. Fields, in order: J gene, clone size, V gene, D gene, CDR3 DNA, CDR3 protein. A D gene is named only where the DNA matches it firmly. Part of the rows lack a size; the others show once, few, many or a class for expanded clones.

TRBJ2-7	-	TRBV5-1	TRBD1	TGCGCCAGCAGCCCCGGGACAGGGGTCTCCTACGAGCAGTACTTC	CASSPGTGVSYEQYF
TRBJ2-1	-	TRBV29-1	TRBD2	TGCAGCGTTGGGACTAGCGGGGGGGGAAATGAGCAGTTCTTC	CSVGTSGGGNEQFF
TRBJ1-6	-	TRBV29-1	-	TGCAGCGTTCGTAGCTCCTATAATTCACCCCTCCACTTT	CSVRSSYNSPLHF
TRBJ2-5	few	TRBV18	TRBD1	TGTGCCAGCTCCCCGGGGGACAGGGGAGAGACCCAGTACTTC	CASSPGDRGETQYF
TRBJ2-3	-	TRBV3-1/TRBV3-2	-	TGTGCCAGCAGCCAAGTCGTAGCTCAGGGGCCGGGAGATACGCAGTATTTT	CASSQVVAQGPGDTQYF
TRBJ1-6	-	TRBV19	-	TGTGCCAGTGACAGGCCGGGGAATTCACCCCTCCACTTT	CASDRPGNSPLHF
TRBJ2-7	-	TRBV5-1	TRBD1	TGCGCCAGCAGCCCCAGGACAGGGAGTATAATCTACGAGCAGTACTTC	CASSPRTGSIIYEQYF
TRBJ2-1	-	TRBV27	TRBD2	TGTGCCAGCAGTCGCGGGACTAGCGGTCTCGAGCAGTTCTTC	CASSRGTSGLEQFF
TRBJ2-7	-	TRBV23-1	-	TGCGCCAGCACCTTGGGCGTCAAGGCCGAGCAGTACTTC	CASTLGVKAEQYF
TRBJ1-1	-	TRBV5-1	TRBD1	TGCGCCAGCAGCTTGGCCCTAGGACAGGTAACAATGAACACTGAAGCTTTCTTT	CASSLALGQVTMNTEAFF
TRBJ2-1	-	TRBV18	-	TGTGCCAGCTCAGGGGGGGCCTCCTACAATGAGCAGTTCTTC	CASSGGASYNEQFF